What follows describes a single TCR beta chain. Its antigen is currently not known. Base-call qualities are not available, and no considerably larger clone is one nucleotide away. Enrolling through a virtual design, the prospective study's participants ranged in age from roughly 18 to 95 years and lived across roughly 23 United States geographic areas. In the prospective study, participants were assigned to cohorts based on the clinical history participants reported in a screening survey and a study questionnaire. Recovered participants in ImmuneRACE Cohort 3 were defined as having two consecutive negative NP/OP PCR tests, clearance from a healthcare professional, or resolution of symptoms. Each participant in the prospective study had whole blood, serum and a nasopharyngeal or oropharyngeal swab collected by mobile phlebotomists. Prospective study participants could optionally give additional blood draws and questionnaires over an approximately two-month period. Before DNA extraction, blood samples from the prospective study were shipped at room temperature or frozen.

TCRbeta CDR3 regions were amplified from genomic DNA using the immunoSEQ Assay, a bias-controlled multiplex PCR. The authors' analysis ran thus. Nucleated cell counts per sample were estimated from amplification of reference gene primers within the assay. To quantify the absolute abundance of each unique TCRbeta CDR3 rearrangement, sequence reads were collapsed and filtered. For each sample, productive Simpson clonality was calculated as the square root of Simpson's diversity index over productive rearrangements. TCRdb took this table from immuneACCESS and kept in-frame rearrangements with V and J called. Such tables lack part of the clones; where checked against another copy, unresolved V genes explain under half of the gap, and the rest is unexplained. That table gives V, J and clone size, and the DNA gave D and trimming. This sample lists over 250,000 clones; about 87% were detected once. The ten largest clones take up 2.5% to 3.5% of the sample.

The data were taken from a study of blood T cell repertoires in COVID-19 (dated by TCRdb to the early 2020s). Regarding the complete study: Samples from collaborators originated in the United States, Italy and Spain and spanned both the acute and convalescent phases of COVID-19. The prospective study material was composed of cDNA or gDNA derived from T cells, B-cell-depleted T cells, or PBMCs. Deeply sampled blood TCRbeta repertoires from subjects exposed to, actively infected with, or recovered from COVID-19 were included in the dataset. The repertoires were made available in a free public database intended to serve as a resource for research on the immune response to SARS-CoV-2. Samples were obtained from the ongoing ImmuneRACE study (first 160 participants) and from over 1,000 subjects provided by 6 global collaborators. The sample metadata nearly always contained a de-identified subject ID, COVID-19 status, age in years and sex. Where available, HLA class I and class II types were obtained from metadata supplied by the sample provider rather than from assay-based typing. Summary of the overall study and its limitations: Clinical and demographic metadata were provided uncurated, with the amount varying by source and participant.

Including cysteine and phenylalanine, the CDR3 has 16 amino acids. Of all the DNA, just the CDR3 is kept, 48 bases in frame from base 1. Reading the germline V gene gives CDR1 WSHSY and CDR2 SAAADI. Trimming leaves V shorter by 2 bases and J shorter by 2 bases, with the junction holding 5 bases beyond the gene matches. The sequenced material came from PBMCs or T cells enriched from blood (not recorded which). The receptor chain draws on TRBV10-2 and TRBJ2-7; 11 bases in the junction line up with TRBD2. The clonotype originates from a woman aged 45-65 years who had recovered from COVID-19. The sequenced DNA: TGCGCCAGCAGTGAGATAATACTAGCGGGAGCCTACGAGCAGTACTTC. It specifies CASSEIILAGAYEQYF.